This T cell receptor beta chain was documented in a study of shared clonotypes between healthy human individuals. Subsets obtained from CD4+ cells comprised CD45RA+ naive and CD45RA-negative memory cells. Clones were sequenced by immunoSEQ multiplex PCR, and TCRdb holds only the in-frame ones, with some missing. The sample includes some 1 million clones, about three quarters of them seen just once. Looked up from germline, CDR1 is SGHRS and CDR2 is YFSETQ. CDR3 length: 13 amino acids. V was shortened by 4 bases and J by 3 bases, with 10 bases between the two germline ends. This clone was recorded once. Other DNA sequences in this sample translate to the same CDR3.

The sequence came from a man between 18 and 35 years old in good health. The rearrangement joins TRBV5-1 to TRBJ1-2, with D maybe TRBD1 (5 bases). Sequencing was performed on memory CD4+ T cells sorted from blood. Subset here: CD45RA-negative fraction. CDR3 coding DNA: TGCGCCAGCAGCAGGGACGGAGACTATGGCTACACCTTC. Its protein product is CASSRDGDYGYTF.